The 18 T cell receptor beta chains given below trace back to one sample, sequenced in a study of T cells after yellow fever vaccination. TCRdb fed the 5' RACE reads into MiXCR, producing one record per CDR3 protein. The sample shows around 230,000 distinct CDR3 sequences, 6% to 8% of them seen only once. The input for sequencing was CD4+ T cells sorted from PBMCs, taken on the day of the yellow fever booster vaccination. These receptors were obtained from a man aged 25-45 years who received the YFV17D yellow fever vaccine.

This clonotype showed up many times. The V and J genes are TRBV20-1 and TRBJ2-3, with 7 bases fitting TRBD2. CDR1 is DFQATT, CDR2 SNEGSKA, per germline (reference sequence). The CDR3 totals 16 residues. With V trimmed by 0 bases and J by 0 bases, 6 bases remained unmatched. This chain's CDR3 is CSARDVARESTDTQYF. CDR3 nucleotide sequence: TGCAGTGCTAGAGACGTGGCGCGGGAGAGCACAGATACGCAGTATTTT.

In this sample, this clonotype turned up a few times. Written as DNA, the CDR3 is TGTGCCAGCACCCCCTCCCCCAATCAGCCCCAGCATTTT. This translates into CASTPSPNQPQHF. The V gene is TRBV12-3 or TRBV12-4, the J gene TRBJ1-5; no reliable D call. V lost 7 bases to trimming and J lost 3 bases, with 10 bases between them. The CDR3 sequence is 13 residues long.

A few counts support this clonotype. The chain's CDR3 is CASSPLAGWGETQYF. CDR3 in DNA: TGTGCCAGCAGTCCGCTAGCGGGATGGGGGGAGACCCAGTACTTC. The rearrangement joins TRBV28 to TRBJ2-5; TRBD2 agrees at 9 bases. CDR1 MDHEN and CDR2 SYDVKM come from the germline V gene. The CDR3 length is 15 residues. Trimming removed 5 bases from V and 5 bases from J; junction bases left unmatched: 9. Looking up the rest from reference TRBV28 and TRBJ2-5 gives the full variable domain: DVKVTQSSRYLVKRTGEKVFLECVQDMDHENMFWYRQDPGLGLRLIYFSYDVKMKEKGDIPEGYSVSREKKERFSLILESASTNQTSMYLCASSPLAGWGETQYFGPGTRLLVL.

V is TRBV7-9 and J is TRBJ2-5, with 10 bases matching TRBD2. There are 16 residues in the CDR3. V trimming: 2 bases; J trimming: 5 bases; junction bases outside the gene matches: 8. Germline V gene data show CDR1 as SEHNR and CDR2 as FQNEAQ (reference sequence). This CDR3 is CASSLRLAGVGETQYF. The CDR3 bases are TGTGCCAGCAGCTTACGTCTAGCGGGAGTGGGCGAGACCCAGTACTTC.

This clonotype showed up just a few times. The rearrangement uses TRBV20-1 and TRBJ2-3, with 13 positions matching TRBD2. The CDR3 has 13 amino acids. Germline V gene sequence: CDR1 DFQATT, CDR2 SNEGSKA (reference sequence). The CDR3 coding sequence is TGCAGACCTCAGACTAGCGGGAGGAACACGCAGTATTTT. It yields the protein CRPQTSGRNTQYF.

The CDR3 loop is CAWSVLGEDEQYF. The CDR3 nucleotides read TGTGCCTGGAGTGTACTAGGGGAGGACGAGCAGTACTTC. This chain links TRBV30 with TRBJ2-7; D may be TRBD2 (6 bases). The CDR3 is made up of 13 amino acids. CDR1 and CDR2 (germline): GTSNPN, SVGIG (reference sequence). V lost 0 bases and J lost 5, with 11 bases in between. Based on the CDR3 plus reference TRBV30 and TRBJ2-7, the full variable domain is SQTIHQWPATLVQPVGSPLSLECTVEGTSNPNLYWYRQAAGRGLQLLFYSVGIGQISSEVPQNLSASRPQDRQFILSSKKLLLSDSGFYLCAWSVLGEDEQYFGPGTRLTVT.

This clonotype was seen a few times. The genes are TRBV20-1 and TRBJ2-1; 11 bases align to TRBD2. The CDR3 totals 16 residues. Germline V gene data show CDR1 as DFQATT and CDR2 as SNEGSKA (reference sequence). The trim removed 6 bases at V and 2 bases at J, leaving 9 bases unmatched. CDR3 protein: CSALLTSGSAYNEQFF. CDR3 DNA sequence: TGCAGTGCCCTACTAACTAGCGGGAGTGCCTACAATGAGCAGTTCTTC.

V gene TRBV7-8 combines with J gene TRBJ1-6; D may be TRBD1 (6 bases). V was cut by 7 bases and J by 1 base, with 14 bases left in between. Germline CDR1 and CDR2: SGHVS and FQNEAQ. The CDR3 totals 16 residues. In DNA, the CDR3 is TGTGCCAGCACCCACCCAGACAGGTCCTATAATTCACCCCTCCACTTT. Translating gives CASTHPDRSYNSPLHF.

This clonotype has ten or more counts. The chain is built from TRBV6-2 or TRBV6-3 and TRBJ2-5, with 9 bases aligning to TRBD2. J lost 7 bases, V lost 11 bases, and 8 bases had no gene match. Germline CDR1 reads MNHEY; CDR2 reads SVGEGT. The CDR3 sequence is 12 residues long. The CDR3 region has the DNA TGTGCCGCGGCAAGAGCGGGGGGGACCCAGTACTTC. Translated, it gives CAAARAGGTQYF.

This clonotype was found a few times. The chain links TRBV6-2 or TRBV6-3 to TRBJ2-1; 13 bases are shared with TRBD2. This CDR3 has 15 residues. V shed 7 bases and J 7 bases; nucleotides not matched to a gene: 7. Per the germline V gene, CDR1 is MNHEY and CDR2 is SVGEGT. Here the CDR3 DNA reads TGTGCCAGCATCCCGGGACTAGCGGGACCTAATGAGCAGTTCTTC. Translation: CASIPGLAGPNEQFF.

This clonotype was recorded many times. The rearrangement uses TRBV4-3 and TRBJ2-6; D not certain. Trimming removed 1 base at V and 2 bases at J, with 6 bases between. The V gene's germline CDR1 is LGHNA and CDR2 YSLEER. The CDR3 sequence is 15 residues long. The CDR3 region has the DNA TGCGCCAGCAGCCAAGCTGGGACTGGGGCCAACGTCCTGACTTTC. It specifies CASSQAGTGANVLTF.

This clonotype was picked up many times. This chain links TRBV5-1 with TRBJ1-1; 8 nucleotides agree with TRBD1. The V gene end was trimmed by 7 bases and the J gene end by 4 bases; junction bases not matched to a gene: 9. The germline gives CDR1 SGHRS, CDR2 YFSETQ. The length of the CDR3 is 14 residues. This chain's CDR3 is CASGDTGGSTEAFF. CDR3 sequence (DNA): TGCGCCAGCGGCGATACAGGGGGAAGCACTGAAGCTTTCTTT.

In this sample, this clonotype turned up a few times. The genes are TRBV5-1 and TRBJ2-7; the match to TRBD2 covers 7 bases. Germline V gene lookup returns CDR1 SGHRS and CDR2 YFSETQ. The CDR3 consists of 15 residues. V lost 3 bases and J lost 1; bases outside the gene matches: 7. In DNA form, the CDR3 reads TGCGCCAGCAGCTGGTCGGCGGGGGAATCCTACGAGCAGTACTTC. Translation gives CASSWSAGESYEQYF.

This clonotype was seen ten or more times. CDR3 protein: CASTQLQETQYF. The CDR3 DNA reads as TGTGCCTCAACCCAACTCCAAGAGACCCAGTACTTC. J is TRBJ2-5 and V is TRBV6-2 or TRBV6-3; no definite D call. The length of the CDR3 is 12 residues. The V end lost 11 bases, the J end lost 1 base, and 11 bases lay between the germline ends. The germline V gene encodes CDR1 MNHEY and CDR2 SVGEGT.

This clonotype was observed many times. This chain uses TRBV12-3 or TRBV12-4 with TRBJ2-7; TRBD2 matches at 10 bases. The V and J ends lost 6 bases and 4 bases, in that order; junction bases with no gene match: 9. CDR3 length: 15 residues. CDR3 sequence reads: CASSRPGLARYEQYF. In DNA, the CDR3 is TGTGCCAGCAGCCGACCGGGACTAGCGAGGTACGAGCAGTACTTC.

On this clonotype itself: This clone may be a read error of a much larger clone one base away. This chain links TRBV29-1 with TRBJ2-7; TRBD1 might be the D (5 bases). The CDR3 consists of 12 residues. Trimming cost V 8 bases and J 3 bases, with 14 bases left between them. Germline CDR1 SQVTM, CDR2 ANQGSEA. The CDR3 spells CSTWGRDYEQYF. CDR3 sequence (DNA): TGCAGCACCTGGGGCCGAGACTACGAGCAGTACTTC.

Many counts were recorded for this clonotype. The chain recombines TRBV20-1 with TRBJ2-3; TRBD2 agrees at 9 bases. V shed 5 bases and J 2 bases; nucleotides not matched to a gene: 14. This CDR3 region has 17 residues. Germline lookup yields CDR1 DFQATT and CDR2 SNEGSKA (reference sequence). CDR3 protein: CSAQNPRASGITDTQYF. The CDR3, as DNA: TGCAGTGCTCAAAACCCCCGGGCTAGCGGGATCACAGATACGCAGTATTTT.

There are many counts of this clonotype. The chain uses TRBV24-1 and TRBJ2-1; no clear D. The CDR3 has 13 residues. Germline CDR1 reads KGHDR; CDR2 reads SFDVKD. The V gene lost 7 bases and the J gene lost 5 bases, with 11 bases spanning the gap. CDR3 residues: CATSRGPDNEQFF. CDR3 DNA: TGTGCCACCAGCCGAGGACCCGACAATGAGCAGTTCTTC.